This T cell receptor (beta chain) was identified during a study of cytomegalovirus exposure and HLA in healthy donors. Study-wide findings and caveats: Across donors, most TCRs were seen rarely, yet some public ones were widespread. A later analysis linked a missense variant in DCLRE1C to the trimming of TCR beta V and J genes.

CDR3 length: 16 residues. The ends lost 5 bases at V and 5 bases at J; junction bases unmatched: 9. Per germline, CDR1 SGHRS and CDR2 YFSETQ. Vbeta (60) and Jbeta (13) primers were used in the PCR. Method: immunoSEQ multiplex PCR; TCRdb's copy keeps in-frame clones and lacks some. The sample includes 95,000 to 100,000 clones, around 75% of them seen just once. In the case of this clone: Its matching antigen is unknown.

This clonotype originated in a man aged 45 to 65 in good health and CMV-seronegative. This chain connects TRBV5-1 to TRBJ1-5; 11 nucleotides align to TRBD1. Specimen: PBMCs. CDR3 residues: CASRDMDRGQDQPQHF. CDR3 bases: TGCGCCAGCAGGGATATGGACAGGGGGCAGGATCAGCCCCAGCATTTT.